The rows below give T cell receptor beta chains drawn from one sample of a study of regulatory and conventional T cells in RAG deficiency. The table came from immunoSEQ multiplex PCR; TCRdb's copy has only in-frame clones and leaves some out. The sample consists of about 29,000 clones, roughly 96% of them appearing once. The same sample was also used in a study of regulatory T cells.

Input material: CD25- CD4+ T cells sorted from blood. All receptors come from a human donor in good health. Both conserved end residues are part of each CDR3. The D gene is left open where the match is weak. Clone size is shown for a subset of rows, as once, few, many or a class of expanded clone.

V gene: TRBV12-5
CDR3 length: 15
clone size: NA
D gene: TRBD1
J gene: TRBJ2-1
CDR3 protein: CASGKRDRGNYEQFF
CDR3 DNA: TGTGCTAGTGGAAAACGGGACAGGGGGAATTATGAGCAGTTCTTC

V gene: TRBV30
CDR3 length: 14
clone size: NA
D gene: NA
J gene: TRBJ1-1
CDR3 protein: CAWSHPLRGTEAFF
CDR3 DNA: TGTGCCTGGAGTCACCCTTTGAGAGGCACTGAAGCTTTCTTT

V gene: TRBV5-4
CDR3 length: 13
clone size: few
D gene: TRBD1
J gene: TRBJ2-5
CDR3 protein: CASSRDSQETQYF
CDR3 DNA: TGTGCCAGCAGCCGGGACAGCCAAGAGACCCAGTACTTC

V gene: TRBV19
CDR3 length: 14
clone size: NA
D gene: TRBD1
J gene: TRBJ1-2
CDR3 protein: CASSLNRGLYGYTF
CDR3 DNA: TGTGCCAGTAGCCTTAACAGGGGTCTCTATGGCTACACCTTC

V gene: TRBV19
CDR3 length: 17
clone size: NA
D gene: TRBD1
J gene: TRBJ2-7
CDR3 protein: CASTEGAGGSNPYEQYF
CDR3 DNA: TGTGCCAGTACCGAAGGAGCAGGGGGCAGTAACCCCTACGAGCAGTACTTC

V gene: TRBV6-5
CDR3 length: 16
clone size: NA
D gene: NA
J gene: TRBJ2-5
CDR3 protein: CASNYRGTSTQEAQYF
CDR3 DNA: TGTGCCAGCAATTACAGGGGCACTAGCACCCAAGAGGCCCAGTACTTC

V gene: TRBV7-3
CDR3 length: 18
clone size: NA
D gene: TRBD1
J gene: TRBJ2-6
CDR3 protein: CASSLRGQGSSGANVLTF
CDR3 DNA: TGTGCCAGCAGCCTCAGGGGACAGGGTTCCTCTGGGGCCAACGTCCTGACTTTC

V gene: TRBV5-4
CDR3 length: 13
clone size: NA
D gene: NA
J gene: TRBJ1-1
CDR3 protein: CASSLVGGSEAFF
CDR3 DNA: TGTGCCAGCAGCTTGGTAGGGGGATCTGAAGCTTTCTTT

V gene: TRBV30
CDR3 length: 16
clone size: NA
D gene: NA
J gene: TRBJ1-3
CDR3 protein: CAWSDLGGYSGNTIYF
CDR3 DNA: TGTGCCTGGAGTGACCTTGGGGGCTACTCTGGAAACACCATATATTTT

V gene: TRBV5-5
CDR3 length: 15
clone size: NA
D gene: TRBD1
J gene: TRBJ1-1
CDR3 protein: CASSTGTAMNTEAFF
CDR3 DNA: TGTGCCAGCAGCACCGGGACAGCCATGAACACTGAAGCTTTCTTT

V gene: TRBV5-1
CDR3 length: 14
clone size: NA
D gene: NA
J gene: TRBJ1-2
CDR3 protein: CASRELGRGYGYTF
CDR3 DNA: TGCGCCAGCAGGGAGTTGGGCAGGGGCTATGGCTACACCTTC

V gene: TRBV19
CDR3 length: 16
clone size: NA
D gene: TRBD2
J gene: TRBJ2-5
CDR3 protein: CASRPTSGGVKETQYF
CDR3 DNA: TGTGCCAGTAGGCCTACTAGCGGGGGAGTAAAAGAGACCCAGTACTTC

V gene: TRBV5-1
CDR3 length: 14
clone size: NA
D gene: TRBD1
J gene: TRBJ1-1
CDR3 protein: CASSFDRGGTEAFF
CDR3 DNA: TGCGCCAGCAGCTTTGACAGGGGAGGTACTGAAGCTTTCTTT

V gene: TRBV7-2
CDR3 length: 16
clone size: NA
D gene: TRBD2
J gene: TRBJ2-1
CDR3 protein: CASSLVGTSGYNEQFF
CDR3 DNA: TGTGCCAGCAGCTTAGTCGGAACTAGCGGCTACAATGAGCAGTTCTTC

V gene: TRBV19
CDR3 length: 13
clone size: NA
D gene: NA
J gene: TRBJ2-7
CDR3 protein: CASRDRASYEQYF
CDR3 DNA: TGTGCCAGTAGAGACAGAGCGTCCTACGAGCAGTACTTC

V gene: TRBV6-4
CDR3 length: 17
clone size: NA
D gene: NA
J gene: TRBJ2-1
CDR3 protein: CASRKDSRGRSYNEQFF
CDR3 DNA: TGTGCCAGCAGAAAAGACAGTAGGGGCAGGTCCTACAATGAGCAGTTCTTC

V gene: TRBV6-5
CDR3 length: 14
clone size: NA
D gene: NA
J gene: TRBJ1-6
CDR3 protein: CASSYVSRGSPLHF
CDR3 DNA: TGTGCCAGCAGTTACGTTTCTAGGGGATCACCCCTCCACTTT

V gene: TRBV11-2
CDR3 length: 12
clone size: NA
D gene: TRBD1
J gene: TRBJ1-1
CDR3 protein: CASSNRGIEAFF
CDR3 DNA: TGTGCCAGCAGCAACAGGGGAATTGAAGCTTTCTTT

V gene: TRBV10-1
CDR3 length: 14
clone size: NA
D gene: NA
J gene: TRBJ2-5
CDR3 protein: CASRAKANVGTQYF
CDR3 DNA: TGCGCGTCCAGGGCGAAGGCAAACGTTGGGACCCAGTACTTC

V gene: TRBV6-1
CDR3 length: 15
clone size: NA
D gene: TRBD1
J gene: TRBJ1-6
CDR3 protein: CASDLRDSYSSPLHF
CDR3 DNA: TGTGCCAGCGACCTCCGGGACAGTTATAGTTCACCCCTCCACTTT

V gene: TRBV19
CDR3 length: 14
clone size: NA
D gene: NA
J gene: TRBJ2-1
CDR3 protein: CASSGGTAYNEQFF
CDR3 DNA: TGTGCCAGTAGTGGCGGGACAGCATACAATGAGCAGTTCTTC

V gene: TRBV9
CDR3 length: 15
clone size: once
D gene: NA
J gene: TRBJ2-4
CDR3 protein: CASSVGRGDWHIQYF
CDR3 DNA: TGTGCCAGCAGCGTAGGGAGGGGCGACTGGCACATTCAGTACTTC

V gene: TRBV2
CDR3 length: 16
clone size: NA
D gene: NA
J gene: TRBJ2-7
CDR3 protein: CASIPRVRTGSGEQYF
CDR3 DNA: TGTGCCAGCATCCCCCGAGTCCGTACAGGGTCGGGCGAGCAGTACTTC

V gene: TRBV2
CDR3 length: 15
clone size: NA
D gene: TRBD1
J gene: TRBJ2-7
CDR3 protein: CASSPGQGRWSVQYF
CDR3 DNA: TGTGCCAGCAGCCCCGGACAGGGGCGCTGGTCGGTGCAGTACTTC

V gene: TRBV4-1
CDR3 length: 16
clone size: once
D gene: NA
J gene: TRBJ2-7
CDR3 protein: CASSQEGPGQSYEQYF
CDR3 DNA: TGCGCCAGCAGCCAAGAGGGGCCAGGGCAATCCTACGAGCAGTACTTC

V gene: TRBV11-2
CDR3 length: 17
clone size: NA
D gene: NA
J gene: TRBJ1-3
CDR3 protein: CASSLLQGLLSGNTIYF
CDR3 DNA: TGTGCCAGCAGCTTACTACAGGGCTTACTCTCTGGAAACACCATATATTTT

V gene: TRBV6-5
CDR3 length: 14
clone size: NA
D gene: TRBD1
J gene: TRBJ1-1
CDR3 protein: CASSRDRVATEAFF
CDR3 DNA: TGTGCCAGCAGCCGAGACAGGGTGGCCACTGAAGCTTTCTTT

V gene: TRBV7-9
CDR3 length: 13
clone size: NA
D gene: NA
J gene: TRBJ1-2
CDR3 protein: CASSSVGAGGYTF
CDR3 DNA: TGTGCCAGCAGCTCAGTGGGAGCGGGCGGCTACACCTTC

V gene: TRBV19
CDR3 length: 17
clone size: NA
D gene: NA
J gene: TRBJ2-7
CDR3 protein: CASSPVGPSVGSYEQYF
CDR3 DNA: TGTGCCAGTAGCCCGGTGGGGCCCTCCGTAGGGTCCTACGAGCAGTACTTC

V gene: TRBV6-1
CDR3 length: 14
clone size: once
D gene: NA
J gene: TRBJ2-2
CDR3 protein: CASQQYRVTGELFF
CDR3 DNA: TGTGCCAGCCAACAATACAGGGTCACCGGGGAGCTGTTTTTT

V gene: TRBV29-1
CDR3 length: 15
clone size: once
D gene: NA
J gene: TRBJ1-2
CDR3 protein: CSAIFLLGPWATYTF
CDR3 DNA: TGCAGCGCAATTTTCCTTTTGGGGCCTTGGGCGACCTACACCTTC

V gene: TRBV19
CDR3 length: 14
clone size: NA
D gene: TRBD1
J gene: TRBJ1-4
CDR3 protein: CASSTTGLNEKLFF
CDR3 DNA: TGTGCCAGTAGTACGACAGGGCTTAATGAAAAACTGTTTTTT

V gene: TRBV5-1
CDR3 length: 14
clone size: NA
D gene: NA
J gene: TRBJ2-2
CDR3 protein: CASSGAGFGGELFF
CDR3 DNA: TGCGCCAGCAGCGGGGCAGGGTTCGGCGGGGAGCTGTTTTTT

V gene: TRBV28
CDR3 length: 13
clone size: NA
D gene: NA
J gene: TRBJ1-2
CDR3 protein: CASNSGEDYGYTF
CDR3 DNA: TGTGCCAGCAATTCGGGGGAAGACTATGGCTACACCTTC

V gene: TRBV18
CDR3 length: 13
clone size: NA
D gene: NA
J gene: TRBJ2-7
CDR3 protein: CASSPGTAYEQYF
CDR3 DNA: TGTGCCAGCTCACCAGGCACAGCCTACGAGCAGTACTTC

V gene: TRBV11-2
CDR3 length: 14
clone size: NA
D gene: NA
J gene: TRBJ1-5
CDR3 protein: CASSLDRGNQPQHF
CDR3 DNA: TGTGCCAGCAGCTTAGATCGGGGTAATCAGCCCCAGCATTTT

V gene: TRBV7-8
CDR3 length: 16
clone size: once
D gene: NA
J gene: TRBJ1-2
CDR3 protein: CASSLRTGVTNYGYTF
CDR3 DNA: TGTGCCAGCAGCTTGAGGACGGGAGTTACCAACTATGGCTACACCTTC

V gene: TRBV9
CDR3 length: 15
clone size: once
D gene: NA
J gene: TRBJ1-4
CDR3 protein: CASSVAGGLVEKLFF
CDR3 DNA: TGTGCCAGCAGCGTAGCGGGGGGGCTGGTTGAAAAACTGTTTTTT

V gene: TRBV5-1
CDR3 length: 14
clone size: once
D gene: TRBD1
J gene: TRBJ1-1
CDR3 protein: CASSPDRGNTEAFF
CDR3 DNA: TGCGCCAGCAGCCCGGACAGGGGGAACACTGAAGCTTTCTTT

V gene: TRBV11-2
CDR3 length: 16
clone size: NA
D gene: TRBD2
J gene: TRBJ2-3
CDR3 protein: CASSSGTSGSTDTQYF
CDR3 DNA: TGTGCCAGCAGCTCCGGGACTAGCGGGAGCACAGATACGCAGTATTTT

V gene: TRBV7-9
CDR3 length: 14
clone size: NA
D gene: NA
J gene: TRBJ1-1
CDR3 protein: CASSSRGVETEAFF
CDR3 DNA: TGTGCCAGCAGCTCCAGGGGAGTGGAGACTGAAGCTTTCTTT

V gene: TRBV28
CDR3 length: 16
clone size: NA
D gene: TRBD2
J gene: TRBJ2-5
CDR3 protein: CASSFGTSGGRGTQYF
CDR3 DNA: TGTGCCAGCAGTTTCGGGACTAGCGGGGGCCGAGGCACCCAGTACTTC

V gene: TRBV11-2
CDR3 length: 13
clone size: NA
D gene: NA
J gene: TRBJ2-3
CDR3 protein: CASSFPLTDTQYF
CDR3 DNA: TGTGCCAGCAGCTTCCCGCTAACTGATACGCAGTATTTT

V gene: TRBV11-1
CDR3 length: 17
clone size: NA
D gene: TRBD1
J gene: TRBJ1-1
CDR3 protein: CASSLALFPGGRTEAFF
CDR3 DNA: TGTGCCAGCAGCTTAGCCTTATTTCCAGGGGGCCGAACTGAAGCTTTCTTT

V gene: TRBV28
CDR3 length: 16
clone size: NA
D gene: NA
J gene: TRBJ1-6
CDR3 protein: CASSLGETTGNPPLHF
CDR3 DNA: TGTGCCAGCAGCCTAGGGGAAACGACAGGCAACCCCCCCCTCCACTTT

V gene: TRBV11-2
CDR3 length: 16
clone size: NA
D gene: TRBD1
J gene: TRBJ2-6
CDR3 protein: CASRRDSSSGANVLTF
CDR3 DNA: TGTGCCAGCAGACGGGACAGTAGCTCTGGGGCCAACGTCCTGACTTTC

V gene: TRBV18
CDR3 length: 15
clone size: NA
D gene: TRBD1
J gene: TRBJ1-5
CDR3 protein: CASSPGTGVGQPQHF
CDR3 DNA: TGTGCCAGCTCACCCGGGACAGGGGTGGGGCAGCCCCAGCATTTT

V gene: TRBV28
CDR3 length: 14
clone size: NA
D gene: NA
J gene: TRBJ1-6
CDR3 protein: CASSLGLYNSPLHF
CDR3 DNA: TGTGCCAGCAGTTTAGGACTATATAATTCACCCCTCCACTTT

V gene: TRBV6-5
CDR3 length: 15
clone size: NA
D gene: TRBD1
J gene: TRBJ2-7
CDR3 protein: CASSSFGTGVYEQYF
CDR3 DNA: TGTGCCAGCAGCTCCTTCGGGACAGGGGTGTACGAGCAGTACTTC

V gene: TRBV7-9
CDR3 length: 13
clone size: NA
D gene: NA
J gene: TRBJ1-3
CDR3 protein: CASRYLYGNTIYF
CDR3 DNA: TGTGCCAGCAGATATCTTTATGGAAACACCATATATTTT

V gene: TRBV10-1
CDR3 length: 11
clone size: NA
D gene: NA
J gene: TRBJ2-7
CDR3 protein: CASSGGYEQYF
CDR3 DNA: TGCGCCAGCAGTGGCGGCTACGAGCAGTACTTC

V gene: TRBV27
CDR3 length: 14
clone size: NA
D gene: NA
J gene: TRBJ2-7
CDR3 protein: CASHRGFRGSEQYF
CDR3 DNA: TGTGCCAGTCATCGGGGGTTTCGGGGCTCCGAGCAGTACTTC

V gene: TRBV4-1
CDR3 length: 13
clone size: NA
D gene: NA
J gene: TRBJ1-6
CDR3 protein: CASSPDTFSPLHF
CDR3 DNA: TGCGCCAGCAGCCCAGACACATTTTCACCCCTCCACTTT

V gene: TRBV7-9
CDR3 length: 15
clone size: once
D gene: TRBD1
J gene: TRBJ1-1
CDR3 protein: CASSYRDRENTEAFF
CDR3 DNA: TGTGCCAGCAGCTACCGGGACAGGGAGAACACTGAAGCTTTCTTT

V gene: TRBV15
CDR3 length: 16
clone size: NA
D gene: NA
J gene: TRBJ1-5
CDR3 protein: CATSARAGRYNQPQHF
CDR3 DNA: TGTGCCACCAGCGCGAGGGCCGGACGTTACAATCAGCCCCAGCATTTT